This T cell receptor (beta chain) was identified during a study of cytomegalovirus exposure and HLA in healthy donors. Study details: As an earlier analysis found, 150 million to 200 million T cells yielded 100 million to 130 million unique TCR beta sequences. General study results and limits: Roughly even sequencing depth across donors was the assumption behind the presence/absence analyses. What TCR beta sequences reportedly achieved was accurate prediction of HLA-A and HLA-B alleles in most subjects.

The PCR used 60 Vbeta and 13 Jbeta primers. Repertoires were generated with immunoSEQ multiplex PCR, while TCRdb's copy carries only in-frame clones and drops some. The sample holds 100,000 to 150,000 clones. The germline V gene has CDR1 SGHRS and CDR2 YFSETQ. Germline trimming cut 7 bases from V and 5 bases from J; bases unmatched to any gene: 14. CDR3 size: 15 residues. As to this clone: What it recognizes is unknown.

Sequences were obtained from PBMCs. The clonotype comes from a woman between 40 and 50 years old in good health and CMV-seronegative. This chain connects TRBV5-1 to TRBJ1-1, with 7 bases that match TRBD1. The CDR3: CASRLRPGGITEAFF. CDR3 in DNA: TGCGCCAGCCGTTTGAGACCAGGGGGAATTACTGAAGCTTTCTTT.